These 30 T cell receptor beta chains came from one sample sequenced in a study of T cell clonality in common variable immunodeficiency. Data came from immunoSEQ multiplex PCR; TCRdb stores just in-frame clones and leaves some out. The sample shows about 40,000 clones, none of them appearing just once. The sample consisted of peripheral blood mononuclear cells. Receptor source: a person aged 18-70 years in good health.

The sample holds many counts of this clone. The CDR3 end lies 3 residues beyond the end of the read and is filled in from the germline J gene. The chain has TRBV7-9 and TRBJ2-7; D might be TRBD1 (5 bases). The V end was cut by 4 bases, the J end by 6 bases, with 10 bases between. The germline V gene has CDR1 SEHNR and CDR2 FQNEAQ (reference sequence). The length of the CDR3 is 12 residues. The CDR3 loop is CASSYQGSEQYF. CDR3 bases read: TGTGCCAGCAGCTATCAGGGTTCCGAG. Filled out from reference TRBV7-9 and TRBJ2-7, the complete variable domain reads DTGVSQNPRHKITKRGQNVTFRCDPISEHNRLYWYRQTLGQGPEFLTYFQNEAQLEKSRLLSDRFSAERPKGSFSTLEIQRTEQGDSAMYLCASSYQGSEQYFGPGTRLTVT.

This clone was picked up a small number of times. Read coverage stops 3 residues before the CDR3 terminus; the germline J gene supplies the remainder. The chain carries TRBV20-1 and TRBJ2-7, with TRBD2 as a possible D gene (6 bases). The CDR3 totals 12 residues. The germline V gene has CDR1 DFQATT and CDR2 SNEGSKA (reference sequence). V was trimmed by 0 bases and J by 5 bases, leaving 8 bases between them. The CDR3 spells CSAREWTNEQYF. The sequenced CDR3 bases are TGCAGTGCTAGAGAGTGGACTAACGAG.

In its sample, this clone was seen many times. With the read ending 3 residues before the CDR3 end, the germline J gene is used to fill in that end. J is TRBJ2-7 and V is TRBV5-6; D unclear. Deletions cut 4 bases from V and 3 bases from J, with 11 bases between. This CDR3 has 13 amino acids. The germline gives CDR1 SGHDT, CDR2 YYEEEE. Partial CDR3 DNA: TGTGCCAGCAGCCCCGCGGCTGGCTACGAG. Its translation is CASSPAAGYE. The entire CDR3 is CASSPAAGYEQYF. The full variable domain, its missing parts supplied by reference TRBV5-6 and TRBJ2-7, is DAGVTQSPTHLIKTRGQQVTLRCSPKSGHDTVSWYQQALGQGPQFIFQYYEEEERQRGNFPDRFSGHQFPNYSSELNVNALLLGDSALYLCASSPAAGYEQYFGPGTRLTVT.

This clone showed up many times. From the germline J gene comes the end of the CDR3, since the read stops 3 residues before it. The chain is built from TRBV7-3 and TRBJ2-3; 7 bases fit TRBD1. The CDR3 runs to 15 residues. Germline values: CDR1 SGHTA, CDR2 FQGTGA. Unmatched junction bases numbered 6, after V lost 5 bases and J lost 1 base. The sequenced part of the CDR3 DNA is TGTGCCAGCAGCGAACGACAGGGCCGCACAGATACG. Residues: CASSERQGRTDT. The entire CDR3 reads CASSERQGRTDTQYF.

This clone has a count of ten or more. The read halts 3 residues ahead of the CDR3 end, with the missing end drawn from the germline J gene. This chain uses TRBV5-4 with TRBJ2-5; TRBD1 agrees at 8 bases. Germline lookup yields CDR1 SGHNT and CDR2 YYREEE (reference sequence). J lost 2 bases, V lost 4 bases, and 4 bases had no gene match. The CDR3 contains 14 residues. CDR3 bases read: TGTGCCAGCAGCCCCCGACAGGGGCAAGAGACC. Encoded protein: CASSPRQGQET. The full CDR3 is CASSPRQGQETQYF.

This clone was observed many times. Sequencing ends 3 residues short of the CDR3 end; the germline J gene provides the rest. The V call is TRBV7-8, the J call TRBJ1-6; D is uncertain. V lost 5 bases and J lost 4, with 3 bases in between. CDR1 is SGHVS and CDR2 is FQNEAQ in the germline V gene. CDR3 length equals 12 residues. The sequenced CDR3 bases are TGTGCCAGCAGCCTTTATAATTCACCC. Residues: CASSLYNSP. The full CDR3 is CASSLYNSPLHF.

This clone appeared many times. Read sequence stops 3 residues before the CDR3 end, and the germline J gene provides the missing end. This chain joins TRBV14 and TRBJ2-1, with 10 bases that match TRBD2. Germline V gene sequence: CDR1 SGHDN, CDR2 FVKESK. The CDR3 length is 15 residues. With V trimmed by 5 bases and J by 7 bases, 8 bases remained unmatched. The sequenced part of the CDR3 DNA is TGTGCCAGCAGCAATGGACTAGCGGCTGGGAATGAG. Its protein product is CASSNGLAAGNE. The CDR3 reads in full as CASSNGLAAGNEQFF.

The table lists this clone with many counts. The read terminates 3 residues ahead of where the CDR3 ends, so the germline J gene completes it. Other nucleotide sequences in the sample specify the same CDR3. The chain combines TRBV20-1 with TRBJ1-2, with 7 bases lining up with TRBD1. J was trimmed by 4 bases and V by 6 bases; bases with no gene match: 5. The CDR3 sequence is 12 residues long. Germline-derived CDR1 and CDR2 are DFQATT and SNEGSKA (reference sequence). The sequenced CDR3 bases are TGCAGTGCCGCGACAGGGAGCTATGGC. Protein sequence: CSAATGSYG. The entire CDR3 protein reads CSAATGSYGYTF.

In this sample, this clone turned up many times. The read is 3 residues too short to cover the CDR3 end, so that end is filled in from the germline J gene. This sequence joins TRBV30 and TRBJ2-1; no definite D call. Germline V gives CDR1 GTSNPN, CDR2 SVGIG (reference sequence). V was clipped by 1 base and J by 8 bases, with 12 bases between them. This CDR3 spans 13 amino acids. Incomplete CDR3 DNA: TGTGCCTGGAGTGATAGCCGACGCGATGAG. This gives the protein CAWSDSRRDE. The whole CDR3 region reads CAWSDSRRDEQFF. The full variable domain, its missing parts supplied by reference TRBV30 and TRBJ2-1, is SQTIHQWPATLVQPVGSPLSLECTVEGTSNPNLYWYRQAAGRGLQLLFYSVGIGQISSEVPQNLSASRPQDRQFILSSKKLLLSDSGFYLCAWSDSRRDEQFFGPGTRLTVL.

This clone was seen at least ten times. Coverage ceases 3 residues before the CDR3 finishes, and the germline J gene fills in the end. This chain links TRBV20-1 with TRBJ2-7; possibly TRBD1 for D (5 bases). This CDR3 comprises 12 residues. Germline V CDR1 and CDR2: DFQATT, SNEGSKA (reference sequence). V lost 6 bases to trimming and J lost 1 base, with 10 bases between them. Partial CDR3 DNA: TGCAGTGCCCCGACAGAGTCCTACGAG. Its translation is CSAPTESYE. The full CDR3 protein reads CSAPTESYEQYF.

There are many counts of this clone. The CDR3 end is not reached by the read, which stops 3 residues before it; the germline J gene fills it in. V and J are TRBV20-1 and TRBJ2-3, with 10 bases that match TRBD2. The V and J ends lost 5 bases and 5 bases, in that order; junction bases with no gene match: 16. The length of the CDR3 is 17 residues. CDR1 DFQATT and CDR2 SNEGSKA come from the germline V gene (reference sequence). Incomplete CDR3 DNA: TGCAGTGCTCGGGGGGGGTCTAGCGGGAGTCGTGGAGATACG. Residues: CSARGGSSGSRGDT. The CDR3 in full is CSARGGSSGSRGDTQYF.

This clone was observed many times. The read ends 3 residues before the CDR3 terminus; that terminus is restored from the germline J gene. The chain couples TRBV5-1 to TRBJ1-1; perhaps TRBD1 as D (6 bases). CDR1 is SGHRS, CDR2 YFSETQ, per germline. This CDR3 is built from 13 residues. V gave up 1 base and J gave up 5 bases, with 9 bases separating them. The CDR3 loop is CASSLPGATEAFF. CDR3 DNA (partial): TGCGCCAGCAGCTTGCCAGGGGCGACTGAA.

This clone was observed many times. This CDR3 is CSGASGSFGRTDTQYF. The DNA read from the CDR3 is TGCAGTGGAGCCAGCGGGAGTTTTGGGCGCACAGATACG. J is TRBJ2-3 and V is TRBV20-1; TRBD2 aligns across 8 bases. The CDR3 end is not reached by the read, which stops 3 residues before it; the germline J gene fills it in. Germline CDR1 DFQATT, CDR2 SNEGSKA (reference sequence). The CDR3 has 16 residues. J gave up 1 base and V 7 bases, and 13 bases lay outside the gene matches.

This clone was picked up many times. The read ends 3 residues early relative to the CDR3; the germline J gene fills the gap. The chain has TRBV2 and TRBJ2-3; the D gene is possibly TRBD2 (6 bases). CDR3 length: 15 residues. CDR1 SNHLY and CDR2 FYNNEI come from the germline V gene. V lost 5 bases and J lost 0, with 12 bases in between. The CDR3 spells CASSRLVPSTDTQYF. The covered CDR3 bases are TGTGCCAGCAGTCGACTAGTCCCCAGCACAGATACG.

At least ten counts were recorded for this clone. The CDR3 goes on 3 residues after the read ends, and that part is filled in from the germline J gene. The chain couples TRBV5-1 to TRBJ2-7; D perhaps matches TRBD2 (6 bases). V shed 0 bases and J shed 3 bases, with 16 bases lying between them. Germline CDR1 reads SGHRS; CDR2 reads YFSETQ. The CDR3 has 16 amino acids. CDR3 bases read: TGCGCCAGCAGCTTGGCCAGTCGCGGGAAGGTCTACGAG. This gives the protein CASSLASRGKVYE. The full CDR3 protein is CASSLASRGKVYEQYF.

This clone has ten or more counts. The read ends 3 residues shy of where the CDR3 ends; the end is completed using the germline J gene. The rearrangement uses TRBV6-2 or TRBV6-3 and TRBJ2-1, with D possibly being TRBD1 (6 bases). The V end was cut by 0 bases, the J end by 6 bases, with 12 bases between. Germline CDR1 is MNHEY and CDR2 is SVGEGT. CDR3 length equals 15 residues. The CDR3 loop is CASSYSGGGPNEQFF. Partial CDR3 DNA: TGTGCCAGCAGTTACTCTGGGGGCGGGCCCAATGAG.

Ten or more counts support this clone. Read coverage stops 3 residues before the CDR3 terminus; the germline J gene supplies the remainder. This chain joins TRBV4-1 and TRBJ1-6, with unresolved D. V lost 1 base and J 8 bases, leaving 18 bases between the germline ends. This CDR3 is 17 amino acids long. Germline values: CDR1 MGHRA, CDR2 YSYEKL. CDR3 bases read: TGCGCCAGCAGCCAAGTTGCGGGGTTTGAGGAGGATTCACCC. Translating it yields CASSQVAGFEEDSP. The full CDR3 is CASSQVAGFEEDSPLHF.

This clone was seen repeatedly, ten times or more. The read terminates 3 residues ahead of where the CDR3 ends, so the germline J gene completes it. The chain links TRBV5-1 to TRBJ2-3, with a possible D match to TRBD1 (6 bases). Trimming removed 4 bases from V and 1 base from J, with 16 bases in between. Per germline, CDR1 SGHRS and CDR2 YFSETQ. The CDR3 runs to 16 residues. Partial CDR3 DNA: TGCGCCAGCAGCGTGACCCCGGCAGGGGGCACAGATACG. It encodes CASSVTPAGGTDT. The whole CDR3 sequence reads CASSVTPAGGTDTQYF. Complete variable domain (other parts from reference TRBV5-1 and TRBJ2-3): KAGVTQTPRYLIKTRGQQVTLSCSPISGHRSVSWYQQTPGQGLQFLFEYFSETQRNKGNFPGRFSGRQFSNSRSEMNVSTLELGDSALYLCASSVTPAGGTDTQYFGPGTRLTVL.

The sample holds many counts of this clone. The read ends 3 residues shy of where the CDR3 ends; the end is completed using the germline J gene. The rearrangement links TRBV12-3 or TRBV12-4 to TRBJ2-7, with D tentatively TRBD1 (5 bases). The CDR3 extends over 11 amino acids. V was clipped by 6 bases and J by 6 bases, with 9 bases between them. The CDR3 region is CASSQGSEQYF. Incomplete CDR3 DNA: TGTGCCAGCAGCCAGGGCTCCGAG.

This clone was found many times. The observed sequence ends 3 residues before the CDR3 terminus, with the missing tail filled in from the germline J gene. The chain has TRBV18 and TRBJ1-1; TRBD1 matches at 9 bases. Trimming took 4 bases from V and 1 from J; bases not matched to a gene: 10. CDR3 size: 17 residues. The germline gives CDR1 KGHSH, CDR2 LQKENI. CDR3 bases read: TGTGCCAGCTCACGAGGAACAGGGGGCATGTGGAACACTGAA. This codes for CASSRGTGGMWNTE. In full, the CDR3 is CASSRGTGGMWNTEAFF. The complete variable domain, with remaining parts taken from reference TRBV18 and TRBJ1-1, reads NAGVMQNPRHLVRRRGQEARLRCSPMKGHSHVYWYRQLPEEGLKFMVYLQKENIIDESGMPKERFSAEFPKEGPSILRIQQVVRGDSAAYFCASSRGTGGMWNTEAFFGQGTRLTVV.

Ten or more counts support this clone. The covered CDR3 bases are TGTGCCAGCAGCGTAACTAGCGCAGCCTACGAG. This codes for CASSVTSAAYE. The CDR3 reads in full as CASSVTSAAYEQYF. The V gene is TRBV9, the J gene TRBJ2-7; 7 bases agree with TRBD2. With the read ending 3 residues before the CDR3 end, the germline J gene is used to fill in that end. Germline assignment: CDR1 SGDLS and CDR2 YYNGEE. The ends lost 1 base at V and 2 bases at J; junction bases unmatched: 3. The CDR3 is 14 residues long.

This clone was counted ten times or more. The read is 3 residues too short to cover the CDR3 end, so that end is filled in from the germline J gene. The rearrangement links TRBV5-1 to TRBJ2-2, with TRBD2 matching 12 bases. V shed 3 bases, J shed 0 bases, and the junction held 6 bases outside the gene matches. From germline, CDR1 is SGHRS and CDR2 YFSETQ. CDR3 length equals 18 residues. The chain's CDR3 is CASSSPGLAGSNTGELFF. Partial CDR3 DNA: TGCGCCAGCAGCTCACCGGGACTAGCGGGCTCGAACACCGGGGAG. Variable domain in full (rest from reference TRBV5-1 and TRBJ2-2): KAGVTQTPRYLIKTRGQQVTLSCSPISGHRSVSWYQQTPGQGLQFLFEYFSETQRNKGNFPGRFSGRQFSNSRSEMNVSTLELGDSALYLCASSSPGLAGSNTGELFFGEGSRLTVL.

This clone has at least ten counts. Read sequence stops 3 residues before the CDR3 end, and the germline J gene provides the missing end. The V call is TRBV5-1, the J call TRBJ2-3; TRBD2 matches at 12 bases. Trimming took 8 bases from V and 4 from J; bases not matched to a gene: 8. Germline V gene lookup returns CDR1 SGHRS and CDR2 YFSETQ. This CDR3 has 15 amino acids. The CDR3 here is CASLTSGSTADTQYF. Incomplete CDR3 DNA: TGCGCCAGTCTGACTAGCGGGAGTACAGCAGATACG.

This clone was seen a few times. Read data end 3 residues before the CDR3 end; the end is taken from the germline J gene. This sequence joins TRBV18 and TRBJ1-2; D remains ambiguous. The CDR3 has 15 residues. The V end lost 1 base, the J end lost 6 bases, and 15 bases lay between the germline ends. CDR1 is KGHSH, CDR2 LQKENI, per germline. Here the CDR3 reads CASSPQGLGYNGYTF. The covered CDR3 bases are TGTGCCAGCTCACCACAGGGTTTGGGCTACAATGGC.

This clone turned up a few times. Sequence at one end of the junction differs from germline and may be a read error. Sequencing ends 3 residues short of the CDR3 end; the germline J gene provides the rest. The chain links TRBV7-9 to TRBJ1-1; the D is unclear. CDR1 is SEHNR, CDR2 FQNEAQ, per germline (reference sequence). The CDR3 consists of 12 residues. The CDR3 spells CSSSIMNTEAFF. Incomplete CDR3 DNA: TGTTCCAGCAGTATTATGAACACTGAA.

This clone was recorded many times. The CDR3 here is CAISPGLAGGRTGELFF. The DNA read from the CDR3 is TGTGCCATCAGCCCCGGACTAGCGGGAGGAAGGACCGGGGAG. The V and J genes are TRBV10-3 and TRBJ2-2, with 14 bases that match TRBD2. The read falls 3 residues short of the CDR3 end, and the missing part is taken from the germline J gene. V shed 6 bases, J shed 5 bases, and the junction held 8 bases outside the gene matches. The CDR3 consists of 17 residues. Germline V CDR1 and CDR2: ENHRY, SYGVKD.

At least ten counts were recorded for this clone. The CDR3 sequence: CASSFTSDTYEQYF. CDR3 DNA (partial): TGTGCCAGTAGCTTTACTAGTGATACCTACGAG. The chain uses TRBV19 and TRBJ2-7, with D perhaps matching TRBD2 (5 bases). The CDR3 is cut off 3 residues early in the read; its end comes from the germline J gene. Germline V gives CDR1 LNHDA, CDR2 SQIVND (reference sequence). V was trimmed by 6 bases and J by 2 bases, leaving 14 bases between them. This CDR3 has 14 amino acids.

In this sample, this clone turned up many times. The CDR3 goes on 3 residues after the read ends, and that part is filled in from the germline J gene. The chain carries TRBV5-1 and TRBJ2-3; 7 nucleotides line up with TRBD2. This CDR3 region has 15 residues. In germline, CDR1 is SGHRS, CDR2 YFSETQ. V lost 3 bases to trimming and J lost 4 bases; unmatched junction nucleotides: 8. CDR3 protein: CASSSGLERSDTQYF. The covered CDR3 bases are TGCGCCAGCAGCTCCGGACTAGAGCGGTCAGATACG.

The sample holds many counts of this clone. The read terminates 3 residues ahead of where the CDR3 ends, so the germline J gene completes it. The rearrangement links TRBV29-1 to TRBJ2-3; 9 positions match TRBD1. Unmatched junction bases numbered 5, after V lost 6 bases and J lost 1 base. CDR1 and CDR2 from the germline V gene are SQVTM and ANQGSEA. The CDR3 is made up of 14 amino acids. The CDR3 DNA, read in part, is TGCAGCGTCGCTACAGGGGGCGGCACAGATACG. Protein product: CSVATGGGTDT. The full CDR3 sequence reads CSVATGGGTDTQYF.

This clone has a count of ten or more. The read stops 3 residues short of the end of the CDR3; the missing end is completed from the germline J gene. The chain recombines TRBV5-1 with TRBJ1-1, with D possibly TRBD1 on 5 matching bases. V lost 3 bases and J lost 4, with 13 bases in between. This CDR3 is built from 14 residues. The germline gives CDR1 SGHRS, CDR2 YFSETQ. Incomplete CDR3 DNA: TGCGCCAGCAGCTCGGCGGGGGTCGGCACTGAA. Its protein product is CASSSAGVGTE. The complete CDR3 sequence is CASSSAGVGTEAFF.